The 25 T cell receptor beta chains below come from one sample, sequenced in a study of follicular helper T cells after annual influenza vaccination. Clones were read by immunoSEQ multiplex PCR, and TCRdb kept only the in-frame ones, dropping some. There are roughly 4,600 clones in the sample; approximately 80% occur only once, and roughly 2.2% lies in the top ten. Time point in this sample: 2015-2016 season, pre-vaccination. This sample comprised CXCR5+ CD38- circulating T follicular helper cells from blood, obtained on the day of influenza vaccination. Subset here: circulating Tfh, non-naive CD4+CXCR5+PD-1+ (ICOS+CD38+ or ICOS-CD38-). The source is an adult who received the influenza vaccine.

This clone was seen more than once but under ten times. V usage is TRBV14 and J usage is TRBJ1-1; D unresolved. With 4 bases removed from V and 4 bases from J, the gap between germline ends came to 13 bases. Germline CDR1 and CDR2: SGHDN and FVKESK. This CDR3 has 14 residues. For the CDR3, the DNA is TGTGCCAGCAGCCGCAACTGGCAGGCCACTGAAGCTTTCTTT. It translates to CASSRNWQATEAFF. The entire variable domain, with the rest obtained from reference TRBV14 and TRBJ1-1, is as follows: EAGVTQFPSHSVIEKGQTVTLRCDPISGHDNLYWYRRVMGKEIKFLLHFVKESKQDESGMPNNRFLAERTGGTYSTLKVQPAELEDSGVYFCASSRNWQATEAFFGQGTRLTVV.

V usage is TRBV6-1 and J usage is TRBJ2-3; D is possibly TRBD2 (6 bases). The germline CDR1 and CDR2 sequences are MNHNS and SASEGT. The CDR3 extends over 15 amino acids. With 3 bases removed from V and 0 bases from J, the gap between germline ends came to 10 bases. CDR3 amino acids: CASSDYGTSTDTQYF. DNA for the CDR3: TGTGCCAGCAGTGATTACGGGACTAGCACAGATACGCAGTATTTT.

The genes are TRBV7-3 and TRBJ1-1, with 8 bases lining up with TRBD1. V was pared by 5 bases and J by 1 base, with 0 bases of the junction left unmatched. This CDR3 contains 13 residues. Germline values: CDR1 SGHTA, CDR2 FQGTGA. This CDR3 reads CASSDRGNTEAFF. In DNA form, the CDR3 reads TGTGCCAGCAGCGACAGGGGGAACACTGAAGCTTTCTTT.

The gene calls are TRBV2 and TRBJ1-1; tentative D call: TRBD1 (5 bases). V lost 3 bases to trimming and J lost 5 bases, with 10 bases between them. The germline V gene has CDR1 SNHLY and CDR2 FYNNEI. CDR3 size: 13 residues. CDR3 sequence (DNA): TGTGCCAGCAGTGACAGGGAATTTACTGAAGCTTTCTTT. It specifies CASSDREFTEAFF. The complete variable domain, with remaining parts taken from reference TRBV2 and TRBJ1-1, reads EPEVTQTPSHQVTQMGQEVILRCVPISNHLYFYWYRQILGQKVEFLVSFYNNEISEKSEIFDDQFSVERPDGSNFTLKIRSTKLEDSAMYFCASSDREFTEAFFGQGTRLTVV.

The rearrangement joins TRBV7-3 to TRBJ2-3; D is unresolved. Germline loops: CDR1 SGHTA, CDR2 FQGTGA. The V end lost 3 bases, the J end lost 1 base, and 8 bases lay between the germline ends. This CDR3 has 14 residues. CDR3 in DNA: TGTGCCAGCAGCTTCGGGTCTCGCACAGATACGCAGTATTTT. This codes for CASSFGSRTDTQYF. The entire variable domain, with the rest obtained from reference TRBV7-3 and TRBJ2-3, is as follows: GAGVSQTPSNKVTEKGKYVELRCDPISGHTALYWYRQSLGQGPEFLIYFQGTGAADDSGLPNDRFFAVRPEGSVSTLKIQRTERGDSAVYLCASSFGSRTDTQYFGPGTRLTVL.

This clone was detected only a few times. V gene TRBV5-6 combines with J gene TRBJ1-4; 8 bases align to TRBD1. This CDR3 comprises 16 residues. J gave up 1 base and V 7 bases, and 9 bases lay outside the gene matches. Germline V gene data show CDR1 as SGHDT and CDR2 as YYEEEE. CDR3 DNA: TGTGCCAGCGGCCGGCGGACAGGGCAAACTAATGAAAAACTGTTTTTT. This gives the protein CASGRRTGQTNEKLFF.

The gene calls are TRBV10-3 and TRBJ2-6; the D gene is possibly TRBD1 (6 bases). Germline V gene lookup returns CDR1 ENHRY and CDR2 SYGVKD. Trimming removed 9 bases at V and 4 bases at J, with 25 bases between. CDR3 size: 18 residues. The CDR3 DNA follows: TGTGCCATTCCCCGATCAGGGGCTGGTGGGTCCGGGGCCAACGTCCTGACTTTC. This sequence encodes CAIPRSGAGGSGANVLTF.

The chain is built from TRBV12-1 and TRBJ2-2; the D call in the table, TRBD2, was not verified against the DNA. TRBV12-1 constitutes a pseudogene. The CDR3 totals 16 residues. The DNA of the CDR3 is TGTGCCAGCAGCTTTGAACGGGGGGGTCCCACCGGGGAGCTGTTTTTT. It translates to CASSFERGGPTGELFF.

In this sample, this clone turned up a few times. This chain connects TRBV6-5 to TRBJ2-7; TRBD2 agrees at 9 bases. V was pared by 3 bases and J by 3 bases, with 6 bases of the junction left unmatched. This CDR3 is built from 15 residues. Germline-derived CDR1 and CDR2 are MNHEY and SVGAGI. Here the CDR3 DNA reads TGTGCCAGCAGTTATCAAGCGGGGGGCCACTACGAGCAGTACTTC. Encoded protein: CASSYQAGGHYEQYF.

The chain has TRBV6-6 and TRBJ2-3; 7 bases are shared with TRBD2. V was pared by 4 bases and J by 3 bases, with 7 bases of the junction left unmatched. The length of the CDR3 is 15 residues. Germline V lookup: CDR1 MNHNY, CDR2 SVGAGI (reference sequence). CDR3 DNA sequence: TGTGCCAGCAGTTCACGCGGGGGAAGAACAGATACGCAGTATTTT. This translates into CASSSRGGRTDTQYF.

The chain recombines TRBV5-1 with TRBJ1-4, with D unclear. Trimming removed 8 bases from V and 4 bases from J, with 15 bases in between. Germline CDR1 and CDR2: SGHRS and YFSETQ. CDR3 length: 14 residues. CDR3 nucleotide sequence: TGCGCCAGTGCAATCCAGGCGAATAATGAAAAACTGTTTTTT. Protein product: CASAIQANNEKLFF.

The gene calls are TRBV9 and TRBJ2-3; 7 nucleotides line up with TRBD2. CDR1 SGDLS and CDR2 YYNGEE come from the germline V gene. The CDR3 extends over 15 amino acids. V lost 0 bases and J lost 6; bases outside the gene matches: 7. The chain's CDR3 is CASSVAGTTSDTQYF. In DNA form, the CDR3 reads TGTGCCAGCAGCGTAGCCGGGACTACGTCGGATACGCAGTATTTT.

The DNA for the CDR3 is TGTGCGACCGGGACAACCCAAGATTTGACCCAGTACTTC. Protein: CATGTTQDLTQYF. The chain has TRBV2 and TRBJ2-5; TRBD1 is a possible D gene (6 bases). The germline gives CDR1 SNHLY, CDR2 FYNNEI. The CDR3 has 13 residues.

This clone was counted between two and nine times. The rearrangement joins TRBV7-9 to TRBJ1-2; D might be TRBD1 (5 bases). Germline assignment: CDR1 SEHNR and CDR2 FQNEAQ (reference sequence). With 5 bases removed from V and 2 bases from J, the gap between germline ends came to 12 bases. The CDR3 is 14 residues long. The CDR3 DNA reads TGTGCCAGCAGCCGCGGGGCAGAGAACTATGGCTACACCTTC. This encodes CASSRGAENYGYTF. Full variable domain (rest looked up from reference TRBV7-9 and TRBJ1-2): DTGVSQNPRHKITKRGQNVTFRCDPISEHNRLYWYRQTLGQGPEFLTYFQNEAQLEKSRLLSDRFSAERPKGSFSTLEIQRTEQGDSAMYLCASSRGAENYGYTFGSGTRLTVV.

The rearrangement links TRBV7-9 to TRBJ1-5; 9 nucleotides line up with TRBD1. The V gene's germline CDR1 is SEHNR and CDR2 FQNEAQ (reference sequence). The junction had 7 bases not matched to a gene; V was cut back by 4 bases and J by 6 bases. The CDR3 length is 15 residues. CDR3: CASSSVPGQGQPQHF. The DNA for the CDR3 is TGTGCCAGCAGCTCCGTCCCGGGACAGGGTCAGCCCCAGCATTTT.

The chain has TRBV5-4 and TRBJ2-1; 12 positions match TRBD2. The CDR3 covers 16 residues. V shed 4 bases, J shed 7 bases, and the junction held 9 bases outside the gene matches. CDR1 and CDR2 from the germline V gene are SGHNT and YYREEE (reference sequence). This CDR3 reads CASSVITSGGPNEQFF. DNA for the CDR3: TGTGCCAGCAGCGTGATCACTAGCGGGGGGCCAAATGAGCAGTTCTTC.

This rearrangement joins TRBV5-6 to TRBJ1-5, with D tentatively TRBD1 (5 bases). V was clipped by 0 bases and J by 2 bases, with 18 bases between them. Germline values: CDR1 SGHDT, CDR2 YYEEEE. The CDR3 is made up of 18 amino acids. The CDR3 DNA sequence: TGTGCCAGCAGCTTGGGGTGGGGAGCAGGGATCGGCAATCAGCCCCAGCATTTT. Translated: CASSLGWGAGIGNQPQHF.

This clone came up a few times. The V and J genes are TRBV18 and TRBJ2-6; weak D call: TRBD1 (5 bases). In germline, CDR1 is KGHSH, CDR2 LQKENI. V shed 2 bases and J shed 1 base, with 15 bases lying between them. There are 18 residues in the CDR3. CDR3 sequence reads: CASSPKTVIGSGANVLTF. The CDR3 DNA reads TGTGCCAGCTCACCAAAGACAGTAATTGGTTCTGGGGCCAACGTCCTGACTTTC. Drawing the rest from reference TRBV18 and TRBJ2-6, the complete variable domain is NAGVMQNPRHLVRRRGQEARLRCSPMKGHSHVYWYRQLPEEGLKFMVYLQKENIIDESGMPKERFSAEFPKEGPSILRIQQVVRGDSAAYFCASSPKTVIGSGANVLTFGAGSRLTVL.

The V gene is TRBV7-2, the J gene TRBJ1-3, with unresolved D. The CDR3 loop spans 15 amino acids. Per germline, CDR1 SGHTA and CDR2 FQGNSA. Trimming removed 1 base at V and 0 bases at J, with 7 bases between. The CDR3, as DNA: TGTGCCAGCAGCTTAGGTTGGGGCTCTGGAAACACCATATATTTT. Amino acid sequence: CASSLGWGSGNTIYF.

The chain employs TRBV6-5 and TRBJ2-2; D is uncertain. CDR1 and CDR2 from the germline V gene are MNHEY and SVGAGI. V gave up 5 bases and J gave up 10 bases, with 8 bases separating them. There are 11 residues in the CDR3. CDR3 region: CASSNREELFF. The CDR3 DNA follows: TGTGCCAGCAGTAACCGCGAGGAGCTGTTTTTT.

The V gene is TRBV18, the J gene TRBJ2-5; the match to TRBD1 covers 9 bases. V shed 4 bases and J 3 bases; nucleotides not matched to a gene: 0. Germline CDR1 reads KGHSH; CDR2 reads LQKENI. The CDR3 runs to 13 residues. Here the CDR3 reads CASSRDREETQYF. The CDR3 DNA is TGTGCCAGCTCACGGGACAGGGAAGAGACCCAGTACTTC.

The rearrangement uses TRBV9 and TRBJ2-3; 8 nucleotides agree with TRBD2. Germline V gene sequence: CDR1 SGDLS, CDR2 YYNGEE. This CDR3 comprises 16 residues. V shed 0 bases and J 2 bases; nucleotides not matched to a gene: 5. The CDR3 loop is CASSVDRGGLTDTQYF. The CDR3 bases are TGTGCCAGCAGCGTAGACCGGGGGGGCCTCACAGATACGCAGTATTTT.

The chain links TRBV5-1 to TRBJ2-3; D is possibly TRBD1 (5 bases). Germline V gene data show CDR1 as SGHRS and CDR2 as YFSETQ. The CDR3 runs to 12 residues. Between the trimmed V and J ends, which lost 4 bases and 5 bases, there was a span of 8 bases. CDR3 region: CASSTTGDTQYF. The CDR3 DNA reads TGCGCCAGCAGCACAACAGGAGATACGCAGTATTTT.

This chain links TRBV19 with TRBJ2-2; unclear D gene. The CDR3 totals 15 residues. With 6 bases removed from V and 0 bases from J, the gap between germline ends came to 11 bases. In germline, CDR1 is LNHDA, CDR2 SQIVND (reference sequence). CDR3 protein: CASSLSPANTGELFF. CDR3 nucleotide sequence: TGTGCCAGTAGCCTCTCCCCCGCGAACACCGGGGAGCTGTTTTTT.

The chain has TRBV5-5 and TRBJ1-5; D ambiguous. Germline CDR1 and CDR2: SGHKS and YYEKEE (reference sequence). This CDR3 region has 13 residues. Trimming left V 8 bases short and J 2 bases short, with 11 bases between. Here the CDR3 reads CASSSDGNQPQHF. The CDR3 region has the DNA TGTGCCAGTAGTTCGGATGGCAATCAGCCCCAGCATTTT. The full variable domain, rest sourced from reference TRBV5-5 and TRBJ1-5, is DAGVTQSPTHLIKTRGQQVTLRCSPISGHKSVSWYQQVLGQGPQFIFQYYEKEERGRGNFPDRFSARQFPNYSSELNVNALLLGDSALYLCASSSDGNQPQHFGDGTRLSIL.